Given below is one TCR beta chain in context. The antigen remains undetermined. Method: immunoSEQ multiplex PCR; TCRdb's copy keeps in-frame clones and lacks some. The table has about 24,000 clones, roughly 90% seen once. V shed 5 bases and J shed 7 bases, with 22 bases lying between them. Germline-derived CDR1 and CDR2 are SGHNT and YYREEE (reference sequence). The CDR3 is 15 residues long. This sample is part of a study of T cells in localized non-small cell lung cancer. Broader study findings: Clonality peaked in uninvolved adjacent lung rather than tumor.

The sample was PBMCs, taken before any cancer treatment. This chain uses TRBV5-4 with TRBJ2-7; D tentatively reads TRBD1 or TRBD2 (5 bases each). This clonotype was obtained from a man between 40 and 75 years old with stage II lung adenocarcinoma. The CDR3 DNA follows: TGTGCCAGCAGGCAGCAGGGACGGATTACGGGTGAGCAGTACTTC. Protein: CASRQQGRITGEQYF.